This is a list of T cell receptor beta chains from one sample in a study of technical replicates of blood from a handful of donors. The repertoire was sequenced with immunoSEQ multiplex PCR; TCRdb's copy has only in-frame clones and lacks some. The sample contains about 81,000 clones, around 95% of which appear only once. The sample comprised T cells isolated from PBMCs. The receptors were gathered from a human donor in good health. CDR3s include the opening cysteine and the closing phenylalanine or tryptophan. A D gene is named only where the DNA matches it firmly. Part of the rows lack a size; the others show once, few, many or a class for expanded clones.

j_call	clone_size	d_call	v_call	cdr3_aa	cdr3_nt
TRBJ2-1	NA	TRBD1	TRBV9	CASSGPTGQAYNEQFF	TGTGCCAGCAGCGGACCCACGGGACAGGCATACAATGAGCAGTTCTTC
TRBJ2-7	NA	NA	TRBV19	CASSPGSAGYEQYF	TGTGCCAGTAGTCCAGGGTCGGCCGGATACGAGCAGTACTTC
TRBJ2-1	NA	TRBD2	TRBV4-3	CASSQTSGSINEQFF	TGCGCCAGCAGCCAGACTAGCGGGAGTATTAATGAGCAGTTCTTC
TRBJ2-1	NA	TRBD2	TRBV6-1	CASTQGASGSNEQFF	TGTGCCAGCACTCAAGGGGCTAGCGGGAGTAATGAGCAGTTCTTC
TRBJ2-1	NA	NA	TRBV11-3	CASSTRSSYNEQFF	TGTGCCAGCAGCACACGGAGCTCCTACAATGAGCAGTTCTTC
TRBJ2-3	once	TRBD2	TRBV5-1	CASSFSGSNTDTQYF	TGCGCCAGCAGCTTCAGCGGGAGCAACACAGATACGCAGTATTTT
TRBJ2-7	NA	NA	TRBV11-2	CASTTGMGALEQYF	TGTGCCAGCACCACAGGAATGGGGGCTCTCGAGCAGTACTTC
TRBJ1-5	NA	TRBD1	TRBV2	CASRPGTGNRQPQHF	TGTGCCAGCAGACCTGGGACAGGGAACCGTCAGCCCCAGCATTTT
TRBJ1-5	NA	TRBD1	TRBV27	CASSFTGGNQPQHF	TGTGCCAGCAGTTTTACAGGGGGCAATCAGCCCCAGCATTTT
TRBJ1-1	NA	NA	TRBV11-3	CASSLDQGRYSEAFF	TGTGCCAGCAGCTTAGATCAGGGGCGGTACTCTGAAGCTTTCTTT
TRBJ1-1	NA	NA	TRBV2	CASSEWAPEIGEAFF	TGTGCCAGCAGTGAGTGGGCCCCCGAGATTGGTGAAGCTTTCTTT
TRBJ2-3	NA	TRBD2	TRBV9	CASSVLYSGNPTDTQYF	TGTGCCAGCAGCGTCCTCTATAGCGGGAACCCCACAGATACGCAGTATTTT
TRBJ2-6	NA	NA	TRBV4-2	CASSREGGLGANVLTF	TGTGCCAGCAGCCGGGAGGGGGGGCTTGGGGCCAACGTCCTGACTTTC
TRBJ1-2	NA	NA	TRBV6-6	CASSYSGGRDGYTF	TGTGCCAGCAGTTACTCGGGGGGGCGCGATGGCTACACCTTC
TRBJ2-2	NA	NA	TRBV11-2	CASSFKQVYIGELFF	TGTGCCAGCAGCTTTAAACAGGTTTATATCGGGGAGCTGTTTTTT
TRBJ2-7	NA	NA	TRBV5-1	CASSETSGSFYEQYF	TGCGCCAGCAGCGAAACCAGTGGCAGTTTCTACGAGCAGTACTTC
TRBJ2-1	NA	TRBD1	TRBV7-2	CASSSRGQGYNEQFF	TGTGCCAGCAGCTCTAGGGGACAGGGCTACAATGAGCAGTTCTTC
TRBJ1-1	NA	NA	TRBV5-1	CASSLDIRVNTEAFF	TGCGCCAGCAGCTTGGACATCAGGGTGAACACTGAAGCTTTCTTT
TRBJ1-1	NA	TRBD1	TRBV9	CASSVPTGGSTEAFF	TGTGCCAGCAGCGTACCGACAGGGGGGTCCACTGAAGCTTTCTTT
TRBJ1-2	NA	TRBD1	TRBV6-5	CASRAPPGGAGGYTF	TGTGCCAGCAGGGCCCCCCCAGGGGGCGCAGGTGGCTACACCTTC
TRBJ1-1	NA	NA	TRBV6-5	CASSYRGYTEAFF	TGTGCCAGCAGTTACAGAGGGTACACTGAAGCTTTCTTT
TRBJ2-5	NA	TRBD2	TRBV29-1	CSVATSGGRETQYF	TGCAGCGTTGCCACTAGCGGGGGTCGAGAGACCCAGTACTTC
TRBJ2-5	NA	NA	TRBV7-3	CASSRGGAGGRETQYF	TGTGCCAGCAGCCGAGGGGGCGCGGGAGGCAGAGAGACCCAGTACTTC
TRBJ2-5	NA	TRBD2	TRBV10-1	CASSESWLAGKETQYF	TGCGCCAGCAGTGAGTCCTGGCTAGCGGGGAAAGAGACCCAGTACTTC